This T cell receptor (beta chain) was recovered during a study of blood T cell repertoires in COVID-19. Looking at the study overall: There were acute and convalescent COVID-19 samples, and they came from the United States, Italy and Spain.

Seattle-derived patients entered the study during active infection and were followed longitudinally. Trimming removed 1 base from V and 7 bases from J, with 8 bases in between. This CDR3 has 13 amino acids. The germline V gene has CDR1 MGHDK and CDR2 SYGVNS. Original processing methods: Reference gene primer amplification gave estimated nucleated cell counts. Produced via immunoSEQ multiplex PCR; TCRdb's table is partial and in-frame only. V, J and clone size were drawn from that table, and D and trimming were deduced from the DNA. The sample contains some 520,000 clones, roughly 89% of which appear only once.

The specimen sequenced was peripheral blood. The chain joins TRBV25-1 to TRBJ2-4, with D uncertain. The source of this sequence is a man between 18 and 29 years old with COVID-19, enrolled during active disease. The CDR3 protein is CASSEFGGNIQYF. DNA for the CDR3: TGTGCCAGCAGTGAATTCGGCGGCAACATTCAGTACTTC.